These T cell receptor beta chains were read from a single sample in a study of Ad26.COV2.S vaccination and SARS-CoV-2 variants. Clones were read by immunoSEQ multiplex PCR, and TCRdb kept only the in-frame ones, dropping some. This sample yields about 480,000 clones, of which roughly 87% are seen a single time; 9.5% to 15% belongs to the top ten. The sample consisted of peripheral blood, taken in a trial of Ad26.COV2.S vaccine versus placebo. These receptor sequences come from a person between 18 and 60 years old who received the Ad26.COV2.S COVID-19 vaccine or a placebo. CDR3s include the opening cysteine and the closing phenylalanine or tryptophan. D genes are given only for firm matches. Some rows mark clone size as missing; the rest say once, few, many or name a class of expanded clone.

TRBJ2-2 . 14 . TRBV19 TGTGCCAGTAGTATTGCAGGTCTCACCGGGGAGCTGTTTTTT CASSIAGLTGELFF
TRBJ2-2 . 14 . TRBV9 TGTGCCAGCAGCTGGACAACTTGGTCCGGGGAGCTGTTTTTT CASSWTTWSGELFF
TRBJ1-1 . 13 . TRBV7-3 TGTGCCAGCGCGGGACACCCGAACACTGAAGCTTTCTTT CASAGHPNTEAFF
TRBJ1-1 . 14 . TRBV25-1 TGTGCCAGCAGTGTCGGGTCCCCGTCTGCTGAAGCTTTCTTT CASSVGSPSAEAFF
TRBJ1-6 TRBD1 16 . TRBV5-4 TGTGCCAGCAGCGCAACAGGGGGCTCCTATAATTCACCCCTCCACTTT CASSATGGSYNSPLHF
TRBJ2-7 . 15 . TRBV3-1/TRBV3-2 TGTGCCAGCAGCCCCACCTCCGGGACACCCTACGAGCAGTACTTC CASSPTSGTPYEQYF
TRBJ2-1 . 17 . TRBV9 TGTGCCAGCAGCGTAGTGGCAGAGCTCTACTCCTACAATGAGCAGTTCTTC CASSVVAELYSYNEQFF
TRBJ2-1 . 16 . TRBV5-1 TGCGCCAGCAGCTGGAGGGCCATGCAAGAAGGCAATGAGCAGTTCTTC CASSWRAMQEGNEQFF
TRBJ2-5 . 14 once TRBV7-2 TGTGCCAGCAGCCCAACAAGCTCGGCCGGGGCCCAGTACTTC CASSPTSSAGAQYF
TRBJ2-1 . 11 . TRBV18 TGTGCCAGCTCACCAAATCAGGAGCAGTTCTTC CASSPNQEQFF
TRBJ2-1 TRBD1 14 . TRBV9 TGTGCCAGCAGCGACCGGACAGGGGGCAATGAGCAGTTCTTC CASSDRTGGNEQFF
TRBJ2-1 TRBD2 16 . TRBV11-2 TGTGCCAGCAGCTTTTTGGGTAGCGGGAGTATCAATGAGCAGTTCTTC CASSFLGSGSINEQFF
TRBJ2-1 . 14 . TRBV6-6 TGTGCCACGGACATCGGGGGAGCCTACAATGAGCAGTTCTTC CATDIGGAYNEQFF
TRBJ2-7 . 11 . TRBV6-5 TGTGCCAGCAGTTACGGTGACGAGCAGTACTTC CASSYGDEQYF
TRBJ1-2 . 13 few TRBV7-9 TGTGCCAGCAGCTTAGTTGTGGGCGAGGGCTACACCTTC CASSLVVGEGYTF
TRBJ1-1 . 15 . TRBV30 TGTGCCTGGAGTATCTGGGGCATCCGAAACACTGAAGCTTTCTTT CAWSIWGIRNTEAFF
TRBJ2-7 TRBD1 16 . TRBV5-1 TGCGCCAGCAGCTTGGGCACGAGCCGCAGGGGGTCCGAGCAGTACTTC CASSLGTSRRGSEQYF
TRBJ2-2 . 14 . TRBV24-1 TGTGCCACCAGTGACTCGCCTCGAACCGGGGAGCTGTTTTTT CATSDSPRTGELFF
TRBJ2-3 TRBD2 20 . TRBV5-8 TGTGCCAGCAGCTCCCCCCGGGGATTGCGGGAGGTATCAAACACAGATACGCAGTATTTT CASSSPRGLREVSNTDTQYF
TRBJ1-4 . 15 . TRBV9 TGTGCCAGCAGCGTAGGTCAGCGGGACATGGAAAAACTGTTTTTT CASSVGQRDMEKLFF
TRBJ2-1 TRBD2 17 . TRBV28 TGTGCCAGCAGTTTAATTAGACTAGCGGGAGATTTGGTTGAGCAGTTCTTC CASSLIRLAGDLVEQFF
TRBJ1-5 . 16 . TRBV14 TGTGCCAGCAGCTGGTTGAAAAAGGGGTGCAATCAGCCCCAGCATTTT CASSWLKKGCNQPQHF
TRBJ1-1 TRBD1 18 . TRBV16 TGTGCCAGCAGCCAATCCACCACAGGGGCGACGTGGGACACTGAAGCTTTCTTT CASSQSTTGATWDTEAFF
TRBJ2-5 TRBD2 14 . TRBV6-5 TGTGCCAGCAGTTACTCTACTAGCGAGGGGACCCAGTACTTC CASSYSTSEGTQYF
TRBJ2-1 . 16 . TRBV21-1 TGTGCCAGCAGCAAAGTACTAGCGGGTTGGGTGTGGGAGCAGTTCTTC CASSKVLAGWVWEQFF
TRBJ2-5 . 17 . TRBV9 TGTGCCAGCAGCGCCCGTGCTGGGGGTACAATTATGGAGACCCAGTACTTC CASSARAGGTIMETQYF
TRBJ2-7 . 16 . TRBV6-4 TGTGCCAGCAGTGCAGAGTTCGGTCCCACCGGCGGCGAGCAGTACTTC CASSAEFGPTGGEQYF
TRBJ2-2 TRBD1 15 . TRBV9 TGTGCCAGCAGCGCAGACAGGGGGAGCACCGGGGAGCTGTTTTTT CASSADRGSTGELFF
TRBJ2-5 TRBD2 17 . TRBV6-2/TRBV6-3 TGTGCCAGCAGTTTCTTAGCGGGAGCGCCAGGAAAGGAGACCCAGTACTTC CASSFLAGAPGKETQYF
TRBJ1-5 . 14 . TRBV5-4 TGTGCCAGCAGCAGCCAGCCGGCCAATCAGCCCCAGCATTTT CASSSQPANQPQHF
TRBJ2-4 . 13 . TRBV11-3 TGTGCCAGCAGCTTAGGACCCCAAAACATTCAGTACTTC CASSLGPQNIQYF
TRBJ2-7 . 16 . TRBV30 TGTGCCTGGAAACCATCCCCGGGGATTTCGTCCTACGAGCAGTACTTC CAWKPSPGISSYEQYF
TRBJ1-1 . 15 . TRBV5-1 TGCGCCAGCAGCTTACCGACAGGACAGAACACTGAAGCTTTCTTT CASSLPTGQNTEAFF
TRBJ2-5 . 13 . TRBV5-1 TGCGCCAGCAGCTTAGCATTCGGGGAGACCCAGTACTTC CASSLAFGETQYF
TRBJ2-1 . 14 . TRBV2 TGTGCCAGCAGTGCACGGCAGGCGGTTGGTGAGCAGTTCTTC CASSARQAVGEQFF
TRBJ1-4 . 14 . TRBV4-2 TGTGCCAGCAGCCAAGATGCAACTAATGAAAAACTGTTTTTT CASSQDATNEKLFF
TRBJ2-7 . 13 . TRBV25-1 TGTGCCAGCATGGCAGCGCAGACCTACGAGCAGTACTTC CASMAAQTYEQYF
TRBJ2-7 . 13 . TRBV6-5 TGTGCCAGTCGGCCCCTCCGCTCCTACGAGCAGTACTTC CASRPLRSYEQYF
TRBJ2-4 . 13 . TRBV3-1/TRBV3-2 TGTGCCAGCACCCGGAAGGGCGGAAACATTCAGTACTTC CASTRKGGNIQYF
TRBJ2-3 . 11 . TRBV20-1 TGCAGTGCTGCTTCGGTGGGCACGCAGTATTTT CSAASVGTQYF
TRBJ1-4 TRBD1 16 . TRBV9 TGTGCCAGCAGCGAGGGGGCCTATGGGACAGAGGAAAAACTGTTTTTT CASSEGAYGTEEKLFF
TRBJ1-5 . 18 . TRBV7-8 TGTGCCAGCAGCTTAGGCCAGGCGCCCCTAAATAGCAATCAGCCCCAGCATTTT CASSLGQAPLNSNQPQHF
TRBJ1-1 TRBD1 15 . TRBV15 TGTGCCACCAGCAATCGCAGGGGGATGAACACTGAAGCTTTCTTT CATSNRRGMNTEAFF
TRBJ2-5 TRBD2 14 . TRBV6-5 TGTGCCAGCAGAAGACTAGCGGGCAAAGAGACCCAGTACTTC CASRRLAGKETQYF
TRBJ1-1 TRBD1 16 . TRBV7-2 TGTGCCAGCAGCTTAGAGCAGGGGGGGATGAACACTGAAGCTTTCTTT CASSLEQGGMNTEAFF
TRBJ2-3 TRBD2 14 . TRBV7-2 TGTGCCAGCAGACCCGGACTAGCGGGGGATACGCAGTATTTT CASRPGLAGDTQYF
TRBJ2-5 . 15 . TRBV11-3 TGTGCCAGCAGCTTAGCGGGGAGGCGGCAAGAGACCCAGTACTTC CASSLAGRRQETQYF
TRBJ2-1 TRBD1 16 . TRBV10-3 TGTGCCATCAGCCTACAGGGGATGAGGTCGACCGATGAGCAGTTCTTC CAISLQGMRSTDEQFF
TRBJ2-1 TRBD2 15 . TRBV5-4 TGTGCCAGCAGCAATAGCGGGAGGGGGAACAATGAGCAGTTCTTC CASSNSGRGNNEQFF
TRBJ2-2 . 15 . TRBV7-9 TGTGCCAGCAGCTTAGGACAGTATGCCACCGGGGAGCTGTTTTTT CASSLGQYATGELFF
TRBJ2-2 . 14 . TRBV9 TGTGCCAGCAGCGTAGTAGGAGGGACCGGGGAGCTGTTTTTT CASSVVGGTGELFF
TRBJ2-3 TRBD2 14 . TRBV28 TGTGCCAGCTGGGCTAGCGGGAGAACAGATACGCAGTATTTT CASWASGRTDTQYF